The present T cell receptor (beta chain) was sequenced within a study of CD8+CD57+ T cells in acquired aplastic anemia. About the study: Quantities of DNA derived from sorted CD4+ and CD8+ cells averaged approximately 3 ug. Study findings and constraints: Overlap between patients and controls comprised twenty-nine CD8+ CDR3 sequences. Patients did not significantly differ from controls in CD8+ Simpson's diversity.

Template material for TCR beta VDJ and CDR3 profiling consisted of genomic DNA. TCRdb used MiXCR to reprocess the reads, holding one entry per CDR3 protein. The table includes fewer than 200,000 distinct CDR3 sequences, 55% to 75% detected once. The CDR3 consists of 14 residues. CDR1 is DFQATT, CDR2 SNEGSKA, per germline (reference sequence). V shed 6 bases and J shed 4 bases, with 19 bases lying between them. As regards this clonotype: Its specificity is unknown.

The TCR originated in a human donor in good health. This sequence joins TRBV20-1 and TRBJ2-7; the D is unclear. The sequencing input was sorted CD4+, CD8+, or CD8+CD57+ T cells (not recorded which) from PBMCs. The CDR3 sequence is CSAPLEPPRYEQYF. CDR3 sequence (DNA): TGCAGTGCGCCTTTAGAGCCTCCCCGATACGAGCAGTACTTC.